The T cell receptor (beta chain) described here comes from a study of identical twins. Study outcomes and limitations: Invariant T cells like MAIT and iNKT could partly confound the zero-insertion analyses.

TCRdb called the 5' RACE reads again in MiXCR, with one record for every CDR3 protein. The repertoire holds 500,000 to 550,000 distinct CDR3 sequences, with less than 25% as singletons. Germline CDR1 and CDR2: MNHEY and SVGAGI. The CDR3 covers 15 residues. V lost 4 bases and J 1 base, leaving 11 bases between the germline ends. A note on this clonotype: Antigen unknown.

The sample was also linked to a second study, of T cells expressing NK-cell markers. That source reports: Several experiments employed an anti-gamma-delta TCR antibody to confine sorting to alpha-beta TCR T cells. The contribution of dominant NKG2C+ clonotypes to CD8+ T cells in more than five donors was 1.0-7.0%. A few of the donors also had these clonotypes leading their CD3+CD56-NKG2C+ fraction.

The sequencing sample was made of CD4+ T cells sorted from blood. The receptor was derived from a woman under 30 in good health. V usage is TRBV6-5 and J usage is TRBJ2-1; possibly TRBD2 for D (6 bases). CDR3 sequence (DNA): TGTGCCAGCAGTTGGGTAGCGGAGTCCTACAATGAGCAGTTCTTC. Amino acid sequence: CASSWVAESYNEQFF.